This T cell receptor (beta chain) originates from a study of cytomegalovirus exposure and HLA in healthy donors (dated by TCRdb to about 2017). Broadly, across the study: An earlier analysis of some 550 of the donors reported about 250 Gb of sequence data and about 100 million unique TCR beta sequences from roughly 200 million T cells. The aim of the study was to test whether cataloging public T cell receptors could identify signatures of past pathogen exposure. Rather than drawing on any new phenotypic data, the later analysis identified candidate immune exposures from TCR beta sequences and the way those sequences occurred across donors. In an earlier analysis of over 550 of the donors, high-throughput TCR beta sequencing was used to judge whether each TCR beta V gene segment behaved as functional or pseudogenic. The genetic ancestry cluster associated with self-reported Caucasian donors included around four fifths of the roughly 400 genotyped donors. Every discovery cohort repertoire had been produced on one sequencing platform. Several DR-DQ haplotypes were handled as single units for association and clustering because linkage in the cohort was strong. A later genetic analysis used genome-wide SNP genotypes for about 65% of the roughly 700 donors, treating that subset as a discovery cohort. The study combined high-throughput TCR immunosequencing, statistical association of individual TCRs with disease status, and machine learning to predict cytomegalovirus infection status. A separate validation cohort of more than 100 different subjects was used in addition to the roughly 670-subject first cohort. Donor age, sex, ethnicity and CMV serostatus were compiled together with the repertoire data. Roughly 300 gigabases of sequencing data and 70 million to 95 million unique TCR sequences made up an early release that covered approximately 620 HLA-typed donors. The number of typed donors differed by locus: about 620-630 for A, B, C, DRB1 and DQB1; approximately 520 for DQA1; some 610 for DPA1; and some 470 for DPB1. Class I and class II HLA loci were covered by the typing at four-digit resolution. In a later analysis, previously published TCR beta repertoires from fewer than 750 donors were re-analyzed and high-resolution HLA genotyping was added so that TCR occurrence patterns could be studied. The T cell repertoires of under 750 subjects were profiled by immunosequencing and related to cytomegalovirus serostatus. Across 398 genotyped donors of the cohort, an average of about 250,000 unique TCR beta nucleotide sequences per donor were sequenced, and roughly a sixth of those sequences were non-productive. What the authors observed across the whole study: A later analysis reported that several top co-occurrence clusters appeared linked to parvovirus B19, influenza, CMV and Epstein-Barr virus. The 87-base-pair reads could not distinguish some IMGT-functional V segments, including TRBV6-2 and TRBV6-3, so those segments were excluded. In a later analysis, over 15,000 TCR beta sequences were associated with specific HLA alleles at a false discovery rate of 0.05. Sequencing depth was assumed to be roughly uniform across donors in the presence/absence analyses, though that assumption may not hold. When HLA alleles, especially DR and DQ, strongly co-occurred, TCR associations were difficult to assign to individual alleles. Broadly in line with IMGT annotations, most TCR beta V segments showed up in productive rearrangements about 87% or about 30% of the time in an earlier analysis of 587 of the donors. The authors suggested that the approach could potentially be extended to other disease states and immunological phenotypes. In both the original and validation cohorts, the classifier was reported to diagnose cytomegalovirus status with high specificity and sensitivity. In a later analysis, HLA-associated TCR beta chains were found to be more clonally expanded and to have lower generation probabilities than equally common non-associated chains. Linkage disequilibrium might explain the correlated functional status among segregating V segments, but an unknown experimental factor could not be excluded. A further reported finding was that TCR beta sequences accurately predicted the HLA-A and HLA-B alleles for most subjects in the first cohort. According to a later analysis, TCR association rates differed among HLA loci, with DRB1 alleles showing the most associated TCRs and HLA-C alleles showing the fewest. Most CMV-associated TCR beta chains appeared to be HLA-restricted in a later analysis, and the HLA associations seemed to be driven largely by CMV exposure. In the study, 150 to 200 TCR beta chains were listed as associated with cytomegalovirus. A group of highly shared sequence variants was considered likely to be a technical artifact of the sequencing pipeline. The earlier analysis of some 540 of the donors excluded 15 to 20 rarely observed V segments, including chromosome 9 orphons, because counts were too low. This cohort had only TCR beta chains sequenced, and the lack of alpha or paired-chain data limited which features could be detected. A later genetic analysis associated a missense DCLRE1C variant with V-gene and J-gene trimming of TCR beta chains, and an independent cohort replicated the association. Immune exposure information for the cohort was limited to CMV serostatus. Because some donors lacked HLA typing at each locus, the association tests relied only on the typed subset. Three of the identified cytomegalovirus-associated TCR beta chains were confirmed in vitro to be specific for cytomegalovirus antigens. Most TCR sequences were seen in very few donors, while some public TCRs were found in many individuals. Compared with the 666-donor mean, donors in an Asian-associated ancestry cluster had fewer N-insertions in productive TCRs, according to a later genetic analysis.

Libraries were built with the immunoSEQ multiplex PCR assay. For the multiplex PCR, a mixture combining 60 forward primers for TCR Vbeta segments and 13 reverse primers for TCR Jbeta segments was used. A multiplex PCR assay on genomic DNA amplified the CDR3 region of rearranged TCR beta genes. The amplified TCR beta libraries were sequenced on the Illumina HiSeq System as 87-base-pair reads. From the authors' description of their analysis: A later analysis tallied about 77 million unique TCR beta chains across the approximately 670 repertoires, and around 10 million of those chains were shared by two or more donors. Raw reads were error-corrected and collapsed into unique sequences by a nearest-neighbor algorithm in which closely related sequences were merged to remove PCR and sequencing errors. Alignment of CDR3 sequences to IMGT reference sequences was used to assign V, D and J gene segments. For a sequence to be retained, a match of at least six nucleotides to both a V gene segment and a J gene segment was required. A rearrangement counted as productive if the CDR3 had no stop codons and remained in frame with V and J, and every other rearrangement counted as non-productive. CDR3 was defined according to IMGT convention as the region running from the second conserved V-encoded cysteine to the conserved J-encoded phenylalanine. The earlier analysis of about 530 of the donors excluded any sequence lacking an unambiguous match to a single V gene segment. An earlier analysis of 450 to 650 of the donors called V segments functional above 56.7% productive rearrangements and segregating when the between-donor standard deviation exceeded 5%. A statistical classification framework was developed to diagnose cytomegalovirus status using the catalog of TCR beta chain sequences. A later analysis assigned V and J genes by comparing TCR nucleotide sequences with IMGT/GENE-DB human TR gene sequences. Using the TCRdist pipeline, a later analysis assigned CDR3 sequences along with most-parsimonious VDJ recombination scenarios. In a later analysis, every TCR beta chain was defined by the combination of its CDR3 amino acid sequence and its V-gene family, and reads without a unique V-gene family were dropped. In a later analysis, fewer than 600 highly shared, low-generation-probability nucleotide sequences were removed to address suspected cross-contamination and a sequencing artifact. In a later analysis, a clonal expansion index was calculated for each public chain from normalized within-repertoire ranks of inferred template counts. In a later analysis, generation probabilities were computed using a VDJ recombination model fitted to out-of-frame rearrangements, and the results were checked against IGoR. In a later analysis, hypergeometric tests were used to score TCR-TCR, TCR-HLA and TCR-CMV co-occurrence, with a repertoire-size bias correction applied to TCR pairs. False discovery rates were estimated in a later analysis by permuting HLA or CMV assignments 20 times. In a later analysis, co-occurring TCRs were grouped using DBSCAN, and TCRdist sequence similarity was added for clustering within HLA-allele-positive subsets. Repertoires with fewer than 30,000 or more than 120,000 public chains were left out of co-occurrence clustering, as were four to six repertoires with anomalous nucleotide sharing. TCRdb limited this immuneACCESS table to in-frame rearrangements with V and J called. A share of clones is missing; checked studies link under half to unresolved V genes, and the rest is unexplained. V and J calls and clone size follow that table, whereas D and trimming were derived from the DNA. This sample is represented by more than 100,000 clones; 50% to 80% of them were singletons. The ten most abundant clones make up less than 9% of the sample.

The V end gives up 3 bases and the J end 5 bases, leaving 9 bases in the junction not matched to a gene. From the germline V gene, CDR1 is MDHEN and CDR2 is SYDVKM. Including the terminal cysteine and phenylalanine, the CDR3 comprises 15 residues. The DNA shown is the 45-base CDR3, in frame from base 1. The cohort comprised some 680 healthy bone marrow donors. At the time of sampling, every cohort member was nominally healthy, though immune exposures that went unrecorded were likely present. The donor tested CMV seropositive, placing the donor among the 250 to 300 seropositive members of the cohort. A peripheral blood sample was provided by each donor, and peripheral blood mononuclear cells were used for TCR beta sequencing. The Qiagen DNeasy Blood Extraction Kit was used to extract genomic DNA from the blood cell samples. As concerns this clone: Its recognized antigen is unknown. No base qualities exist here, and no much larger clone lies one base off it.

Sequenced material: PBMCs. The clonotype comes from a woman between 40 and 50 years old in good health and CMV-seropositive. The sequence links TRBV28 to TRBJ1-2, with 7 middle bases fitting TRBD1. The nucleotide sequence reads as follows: TGTGCCAGCAGTTTTGAACAGGGGAGTCGGTATGGCTACACCTTC. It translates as CASSFEQGSRYGYTF.